This T cell receptor (beta chain) was documented in a study of T cell changes during pregnancy in multiple sclerosis. In germline, CDR1 is MNHEY, CDR2 SVGAGI. Germline trimming cut 4 bases from V and 2 bases from J; bases unmatched to any gene: 2. This CDR3 has 15 amino acids. Produced via immunoSEQ multiplex PCR; TCRdb's table is partial and in-frame only. The data contain tens of thousands of clones, 92% of them singletons. The receptor was derived from a female donor with multiple sclerosis, enrolled in a pregnancy study. This specimen was peripheral blood, taken before pregnancy. The V and J genes are TRBV6-5 and TRBJ1-3; 10 nucleotides line up with TRBD1. In DNA form, the CDR3 reads TGTGCCAGCAGTTCGACAGGGGGCCCTGGAAACACCATATATTTT. It yields the protein CASSSTGGPGNTIYF.